This T cell receptor (beta chain) was identified during a study of T cell responses to AZD1222 COVID-19 vaccine. The CDR3 is 15 residues long. V dropped 5 bases and J dropped 7 bases, with 20 bases sitting between them. Germline assignment: CDR1 MNHEY and CDR2 SMNVEV (reference sequence). Sequencing used immunoSEQ multiplex PCR; TCRdb keeps in-frame clones, though not all of them. The sample has around 180,000 clones; about nine tenths are singletons. The rearrangement joins TRBV27 to TRBJ1-2; the D is unclear. The receptor comes from an adult in good health. Sequences were derived from peripheral blood, sampled on day 0 of AZD1222 vaccination. CDR3 nucleotides: TGTGCCAGCAGTCCATACACTCGACACCCGGGTGGCTACACCTTC. Protein sequence: CASSPYTRHPGGYTF.